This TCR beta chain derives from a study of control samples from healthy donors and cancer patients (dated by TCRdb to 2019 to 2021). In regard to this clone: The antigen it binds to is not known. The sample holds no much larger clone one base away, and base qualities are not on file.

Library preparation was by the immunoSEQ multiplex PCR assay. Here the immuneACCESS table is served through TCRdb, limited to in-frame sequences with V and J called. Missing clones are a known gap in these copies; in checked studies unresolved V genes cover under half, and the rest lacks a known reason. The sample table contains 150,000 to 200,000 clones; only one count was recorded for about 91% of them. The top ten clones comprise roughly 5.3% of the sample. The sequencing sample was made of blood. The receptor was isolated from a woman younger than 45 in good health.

The DNA sequence reads TGCGCCAGCACTCTAGCGGGGGCTAACACCGGGGAGCTGTTTTTT. The encoded protein is CASTLAGANTGELFF. The rearranged segments are TRBV5-1 and TRBJ2-2; the junction holds 10 bases that match TRBD2. V is trimmed back by 6 bases and J by 2 bases, and the junction contains 4 bases that no gene match accounts for. CDR1 and CDR2, looked up from the germline V gene, are SGHRS and YFSETQ. From cysteine to phenylalanine, the CDR3 is 15 amino acids long. Only the CDR3 portion is preserved as DNA: 45 bases, with reading frame beginning at the first base.